Listed below are T cell receptor beta chains from one sample, sequenced in a study of CD8 T cells in ankylosing spondylitis. Via MiXCR, TCRdb re-called the 5' RACE reads, giving one row per CDR3 protein. The sample yields 450,000 to 550,000 distinct CDR3 sequences, approximately 5.3% seen once. Sequences were obtained from blood, either unsorted or a sorted T cell fraction (not recorded which). The receptors come from a male donor with ankylosing spondylitis. Both conserved end residues are part of each CDR3. D genes are given only for firm matches. Rows give clone size only sometimes, using once, few, many, or a class for an expanded clone.

J | V | size | D | DNA | CDR3
TRBJ1-2 | TRBV5-1 | many | - | TGCGCCAGCAATCTCGGAGGGTTGGATGGCTACACCTTC | CASNLGGLDGYTF
TRBJ2-7 | TRBV28 | few | TRBD2 | TGTGCCAGCAGTTTAAGGTTAAGTCTAGCGGGCTTCACCTACGAGCAGTACTTC | CASSLRLSLAGFTYEQYF
TRBJ2-7 | TRBV6-2/TRBV6-3 | many | - | TGTGCCAGCAGTTCTCGACAATCCCACGAGCAGTACTTC | CASSSRQSHEQYF
TRBJ2-2 | TRBV7-9 | few | - | TGTGCCAGCAGCTTAGCCGCAGGCGTAGGCGGCGCCGGGGAGCTGTTTTTT | CASSLAAGVGGAGELFF
TRBJ2-1 | TRBV7-9 | many | TRBD2 | TGTGCCAGCAGCTTAAGGACGACTAGCGGGAGTGAGCAGTTCTTC | CASSLRTTSGSEQFF
TRBJ2-7 | TRBV6-5 | many | - | TGTGCCAGCAGTTATGAGACCGGTAGGCAGTACTTC | CASSYETGRQYF
TRBJ2-1 | TRBV6-2/TRBV6-3 | many | TRBD2 | TGTGCCAGCCAAAGATCGGGAGGGAATGAGCAGTTCTTC | CASQRSGGNEQFF
TRBJ1-1 | TRBV2 | many | TRBD1 | TGTGCCAGCAGTGTACAGGGGGGGACTGAAGCTTTCTTT | CASSVQGGTEAFF
TRBJ1-4 | TRBV7-2 | - | - | TGTGCCAGCGCATTCCGGCCCGAAGGAAAACTGTTTTTT | CASAFRPEGKLFF
TRBJ1-2 | TRBV24-1 | many | - | TGTGCCACCAGTGACAACCTTAACTATGGCTACACCTTC | CATSDNLNYGYTF
TRBJ1-2 | TRBV27 | many | - | TGTGCCAGCAGTTTATTTCCAGGCTATGGCTACACCTTC | CASSLFPGYGYTF
TRBJ1-5 | TRBV6-1 | many | - | TGTGCCAGCAAAAAAGACAGAAATAATCAGCCCCAGCATTTT | CASKKDRNNQPQHF
TRBJ2-1 | TRBV3-1 | many | TRBD1 | TGTGCCAGCAGCCAAGGGACAGGGGGGAATGAGCAGTTCTTC | CASSQGTGGNEQFF
TRBJ2-1 | TRBV4-3 | few | TRBD1 | TGCGCCAGCAGCCAAGAGACAGGGGATGAGCAGTTCTTC | CASSQETGDEQFF
TRBJ2-1 | TRBV5-1 | many | - | TGCGCCAGCAGGGAGAACATAAATTCCTACAATGAGCAGTTCTTC | CASRENINSYNEQFF
TRBJ2-1 | TRBV24-1 | many | - | TGTGCCACCAGTAAAGGGGTCTACAATGAGCAGTTCTTC | CATSKGVYNEQFF
TRBJ2-3 | TRBV5-1 | many | - | TGCGCCAGCAGCTTGGAGGTACGGACTAGCACAGATACGCAGTATTTT | CASSLEVRTSTDTQYF
TRBJ2-3 | TRBV20-1 | many | TRBD1 | TGCAGTGCTAGAGATCGACAGGGTTGGGATACGCAGTATTTT | CSARDRQGWDTQYF
TRBJ1-1 | TRBV6-5 | many | - | TGTGCCAGCAGTGGGCGGGCTCGCCGAGCTTTCTTT | CASSGRARRAFF
TRBJ1-2 | TRBV7-2 | many | - | TGTGCCAGCAGCTACAAGACAGCGTATGGCTACACCTTC | CASSYKTAYGYTF
TRBJ2-1 | TRBV29-1 | many | - | TGCAGCGTTATGAATAGGGGTCTGGACGGCCACAATGAGCAGTTCTTC | CSVMNRGLDGHNEQFF
TRBJ1-2 | TRBV20-1 | many | - | TGCAGCGCCCTTCCTGACAGTATGGATGGCTACACCTTC | CSALPDSMDGYTF
TRBJ1-5 | TRBV28 | many | TRBD1 | TGTGCCAGCACTCCAGGGGGTCGCAATCAGCCCCAGCATTTT | CASTPGGRNQPQHF
TRBJ1-4 | TRBV6-2/TRBV6-3 | many | - | TGTGCCAGCGGACAGCCCAAGAATGAAAAACTGTTTTTT | CASGQPKNEKLFF
TRBJ1-2 | TRBV4-3 | - | - | TGCGCCAGCAGCCAAATCATCAGAGCTAACTATGGCTACACCTTC | CASSQIIRANYGYTF
TRBJ2-5 | TRBV6-1 | many | - | TGTGCCAGCAGTGAATCCAAGTATAAAGAATCCCAAGGTGGCTTC | CASSESKYKESQGGF
TRBJ2-3 | TRBV10-3 | many | - | TGTGCCATCAGTGAGCACGGGAAGGGCACAGATACGCAGTATTTT | CAISEHGKGTDTQYF
TRBJ2-5 | TRBV7-6 | many | - | TGTGCCAGCAGTTCGGACGGAGGAAGAAGGACCCAGTACTTC | CASSSDGGRRTQYF
TRBJ1-2 | TRBV7-2 | many | TRBD1 | TGTGCCAGCAGGCCAACAGGGGGAAGACGTGGCTACACCTTC | CASRPTGGRRGYTF
TRBJ2-1 | TRBV7-2 | many | TRBD2 | TGTGCCAGCAGCTTACTAGCGGGAGCCCATGAGCAGTTCTTC | CASSLLAGAHEQFF
TRBJ2-2 | TRBV20-1 | - | TRBD1 | TGCAGTGCGTTCCAGGGGGCAGGCGGGGAGCTGTTTTTT | CSAFQGAGGELFF
TRBJ1-5 | TRBV20-1 | many | TRBD1 | TGCAGTGCTAGAGCTGGGACAGAGAATCAGCCCCAGCATTTT | CSARAGTENQPQHF
TRBJ2-7 | TRBV12-3/TRBV12-4 | many | - | TGTGCCAGCAGTTTGATTTGGAGCGAGCAGTACTTC | CASSLIWSEQYF
TRBJ2-3 | TRBV12-3/TRBV12-4 | many | TRBD2 | TGTGCCAGCAGTTTTCCGACTAGCGGGAGGGATACGCAGTATTTT | CASSFPTSGRDTQYF
TRBJ2-1 | TRBV11-2 | few | TRBD2 | TGTGCCAGCAGCTCGATCGGGACTAGCGGGAGAGGGGGACGGGGCAATGAGCAGTTCTTC | CASSSIGTSGRGGRGNEQFF
TRBJ1-2 | TRBV5-1 | many | TRBD1 | TGCGCCAGCAGCCCAAGAGCGGGACAGGGGGGCGACACCTTC | CASSPRAGQGGDTF
TRBJ1-5 | TRBV12-3/TRBV12-4 | many | - | TGTGCCAGCAGCCCCGGCTGGAATCAGCCCCAGCATTTT | CASSPGWNQPQHF
TRBJ1-2 | TRBV20-1 | many | - | TGCAGTGCTCCCACTAACTATGGCTACACCTTC | CSAPTNYGYTF
TRBJ2-3 | TRBV7-2 | many | - | TGTGCCAGCAGCTTAAGGTCCGGGCTGGGAGATACGCAGTATTTT | CASSLRSGLGDTQYF
TRBJ2-6 | TRBV29-1 | many | - | TGCAGCGCTCGGACAGTATCTGGGGCCAACGTCCTGACTTTC | CSARTVSGANVLTF
TRBJ1-1 | TRBV6-5 | few | - | TGTGCCAGCAGTTTTCGAGAAAGGGCTCCTGAAGCTTTCTTT | CASSFRERAPEAFF
TRBJ2-1 | TRBV7-2 | - | TRBD1 | TGTGCCAGCAGCCACGTTGGACAGGCCGGGCAGTTCTTC | CASSHVGQAGQFF
TRBJ2-2 | TRBV5-6 | many | - | TGTGCCAGCAGCTTGATGAAGGGGAAACGGGAGCTGTTTTTT | CASSLMKGKRELFF
TRBJ2-7 | TRBV7-2 | many | TRBD1 | TGTGCCAGCAGCATCAGGACAGGGGTAATCTACGAGCAGTACTTC | CASSIRTGVIYEQYF
TRBJ2-6 | TRBV28 | - | - | TGTGCCAGCAGCGTCCTGGGGCAAGGGTCTTCATCTGGGGCCAACGTCCTGACTTTC | CASSVLGQGSSSGANVLTF
TRBJ2-1 | TRBV15 | many | TRBD2 | TGTGCCACCAGCAGCCTAGCGGGAGCAAGAGTCTTC | CATSSLAGARVF
TRBJ1-2 | TRBV5-1 | many | - | TGCGCCAGCAGCGGACCCCTTTATGGCTACACCTTC | CASSGPLYGYTF
TRBJ2-1 | TRBV5-1 | many | TRBD1 | TGCGCCAGCAGCAATCGACAGGGGGCTAGGGATGAGCAGTTCTTC | CASSNRQGARDEQFF
TRBJ2-7 | TRBV11-2 | many | - | TGTGCCAGCAGCTTAGACTGGAGGGGCCATTCGTACGAGCAGTACTTC | CASSLDWRGHSYEQYF
TRBJ1-1 | TRBV20-1 | many | - | TGCAGTGCTAGGTATCAGATACTAAGAGAAGCTTTCTTT | CSARYQILREAFF
TRBJ2-3 | TRBV9 | many | TRBD2 | TGTGCCAGCAGCGTTACAGCGGGAGAAGATACGCAGTATTTT | CASSVTAGEDTQYF
TRBJ2-3 | TRBV28 | many | - | TGTGCCAGCAGTCCTCCCGGCGGCCGGAGCACAGATACGCAGTATTTT | CASSPPGGRSTDTQYF
TRBJ1-1 | TRBV12-3/TRBV12-4 | many | - | TGTGCCAGCAGTTCGGGGGGCGCTGAAGCTTTCTTT | CASSSGGAEAFF
TRBJ2-5 | TRBV7-2 | many | - | TGTGCCAGCAGCTTCCAGACAGGCTCGGAGACCCAGTACTTC | CASSFQTGSETQYF
TRBJ2-1 | TRBV9 | many | - | TGTGCCAGCAGCGTCCGGGACAAGCAGTTCTTC | CASSVRDKQFF